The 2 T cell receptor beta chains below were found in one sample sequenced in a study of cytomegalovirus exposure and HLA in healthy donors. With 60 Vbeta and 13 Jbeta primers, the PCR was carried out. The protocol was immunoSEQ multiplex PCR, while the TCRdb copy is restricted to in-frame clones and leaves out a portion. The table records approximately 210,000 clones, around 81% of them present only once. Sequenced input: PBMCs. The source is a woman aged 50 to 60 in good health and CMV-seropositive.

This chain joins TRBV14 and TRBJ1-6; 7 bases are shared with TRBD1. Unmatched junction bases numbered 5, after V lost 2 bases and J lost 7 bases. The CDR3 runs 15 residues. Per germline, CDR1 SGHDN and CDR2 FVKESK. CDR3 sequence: CASSQLDRKNSPLHF. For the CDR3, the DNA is TGTGCCAGCAGCCAACTGGACAGGAAGAATTCACCCCTCCACTTT.

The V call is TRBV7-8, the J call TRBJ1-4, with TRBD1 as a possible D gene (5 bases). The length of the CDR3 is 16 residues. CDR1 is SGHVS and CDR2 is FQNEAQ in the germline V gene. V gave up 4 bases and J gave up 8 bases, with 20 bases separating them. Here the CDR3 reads CASSSLTGPGDEKLFF. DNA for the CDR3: TGTGCCAGCAGCTCCCTTACGGGCCCGGGGGACGAAAAACTGTTTTTT.